These T cell receptor beta chains were read from a single sample in a study of beta chain features in type 1 diabetes. Clones were read by immunoSEQ multiplex PCR, and TCRdb kept only the in-frame ones, dropping some. Of approximately 150,000 clones in the sample, over 55% were seen once. Sequencing was done on a sample of naive CD4+ T cells from blood. The receptor set was obtained from a man aged 25 to 45 with type 1 diabetes. The CDR3 runs from the conserved cysteine through the conserved F or W. D genes are given only for firm matches. Rows may omit the clone size; those that give it use once, few, many or a size class.

v_call,j_call,d_call,cdr3_length,clone_size,cdr3_aa,cdr3_nt
TRBV15,TRBJ2-3,-,13,-,CATSRDPKDTQYF,TGTGCCACCAGCAGAGATCCCAAGGATACGCAGTATTTT
TRBV9,TRBJ2-7,TRBD1,16,few,CASSVEDGQGHYEQYF,TGTGCCAGCAGCGTAGAAGATGGACAGGGACACTACGAGCAGTACTTC
TRBV29-1,TRBJ2-5,TRBD1,15,-,CSVEFRDRGRETQYF,TGCAGCGTTGAGTTCAGGGACAGGGGGCGAGAGACCCAGTACTTC
TRBV10-1,TRBJ2-5,TRBD1,14,-,CASSTGQIQETQYF,TGCGCCAGCAGTACGGGACAGATCCAAGAGACCCAGTACTTC
TRBV29-1,TRBJ2-1,-,14,few,CSVEDSNGINEQFF,TGCAGCGTTGAAGATAGTAATGGGATCAATGAGCAGTTCTTC
TRBV11-2,TRBJ2-3,TRBD1,15,-,CASSLGTGGPDTQYF,TGTGCCAGCAGCTTAGGGACAGGGGGCCCAGATACGCAGTATTTT
TRBV7-9,TRBJ2-3,TRBD2,15,once,CASSPRPLAGSTQYF,TGTGCCAGCAGCCCCCGGCCACTAGCGGGGTCGACGCAGTATTTT
TRBV29-1,TRBJ2-1,-,13,few,CSVAGGEYNEQFF,TGCAGCGTTGCTGGCGGGGAGTACAATGAGCAGTTCTTC
TRBV30,TRBJ1-6,TRBD1,12,-,CATGVRNSPLHF,TGTGCCACAGGGGTGAGAAATTCACCCCTCCACTTT
TRBV30,TRBJ1-1,-,15,-,CAWKAAGRFDTEAFF,TGTGCCTGGAAGGCGGCAGGGAGGTTCGACACTGAAGCTTTCTTT
TRBV7-2,TRBJ2-5,TRBD2,17,-,CASSLPWTSGGQETQYF,TGTGCCAGCAGCTTACCTTGGACTAGCGGGGGGCAAGAGACCCAGTACTTC
TRBV7-8,TRBJ1-1,TRBD1,14,once,CASSPDRLNTEAFF,TGTGCCAGCAGCCCGGACAGGCTGAACACTGAAGCTTTCTTT
TRBV7-2,TRBJ2-7,TRBD1,17,few,CASSSPRRQGPAYEQYF,TGTGCCAGCAGCTCCCCCCGAAGACAGGGTCCGGCCTACGAGCAGTACTTC
TRBV5-1,TRBJ2-1,TRBD1,14,-,CASSLGQGFNEQFF,TGCGCCAGCAGCTTGGGACAGGGGTTCAATGAGCAGTTCTTC
TRBV7-9,TRBJ1-1,-,13,-,CASSLLNPAEAFF,TGTGCCAGCAGCTTACTTAATCCGGCTGAAGCTTTCTTT
TRBV29-1,TRBJ1-3,-,10,-,CSAAEDTIYF,TGCAGCGCAGCAGAGGACACCATATATTTT
TRBV4-3,TRBJ1-1,-,13,-,CASSQDGEAEAFF,TGCGCCAGCAGCCAAGATGGAGAAGCTGAAGCTTTCTTT
TRBV7-6,TRBJ2-3,-,12,-,CASSLALDTQYF,TGTGCCAGCAGCTTAGCGTTAGATACGCAGTATTTT
TRBV29-1,TRBJ2-3,-,13,few,CSVEGDEGDTQYF,TGCAGCGTTGAAGGAGACGAGGGAGATACGCAGTATTTT
TRBV10-3,TRBJ2-5,-,14,-,CAISESRGQETQYF,TGTGCCATCAGTGAGTCTAGGGGACAAGAGACCCAGTACTTC
TRBV25-1,TRBJ2-7,TRBD1,16,-,CASSRYSGTGKDEQYF,TGTGCCAGCAGCCGGTACTCCGGGACAGGAAAGGACGAGCAGTACTTC
TRBV28,TRBJ2-7,-,11,few,CASRRGNEQYF,TGTGCCAGCCGAAGGGGTAACGAGCAGTACTTC
TRBV7-9,TRBJ1-6,-,14,few,CASSLGMGNSPLHF,TGTGCCAGCAGCTTAGGCATGGGGAATTCACCCCTCCACTTT
TRBV5-1,TRBJ2-1,TRBD1,14,-,CASSRTTGVDEQFF,TGCGCCAGCAGCCGTACAACAGGGGTGGATGAGCAGTTCTTC
TRBV7-2,TRBJ2-6,-,16,-,CASSPSGLSGANVLTF,TGTGCCAGCAGCCCCTCCGGTCTCTCTGGGGCCAACGTCCTGACTTTC
TRBV29-1,TRBJ1-2,-,13,-,CSVQGSRNYGYTF,TGCAGCGTCCAGGGCTCAAGAAACTATGGCTACACCTTC
TRBV29-1,TRBJ1-2,-,11,-,CSVDPDYGYTF,TGCAGCGTTGATCCAGACTATGGCTACACCTTC
TRBV30,TRBJ2-7,TRBD1,12,few,CAWSGTGIEQYF,TGTGCCTGGAGCGGGACAGGGATCGAGCAGTACTTC
TRBV7-2,TRBJ2-5,-,13,few,CASSPGIGETQYF,TGTGCCAGCAGCCCCGGGATCGGGGAGACCCAGTACTTC
TRBV7-2,TRBJ2-5,TRBD2,14,-,CASSFERGQETQYF,TGTGCCAGCAGCTTCGAGCGGGGCCAAGAGACCCAGTACTTC
TRBV7-2,TRBJ2-5,-,12,-,CASSLVLGTQYF,TGTGCCAGCAGCTTAGTGCTAGGGACCCAGTACTTC
TRBV2,TRBJ1-2,-,15,once,CASSEAVGLPYGYTF,TGTGCCAGCAGTGAAGCGGTAGGGCTTCCCTATGGCTACACCTTC
TRBV6-5,TRBJ2-5,-,15,-,CASSPIVGSQETQYF,TGTGCCAGCAGTCCGATCGTAGGGTCCCAAGAGACCCAGTACTTC
TRBV29-1,TRBJ2-7,TRBD1,14,-,CSVYATGGLFEQYF,TGCAGCGTATACGCAACAGGGGGATTATTCGAGCAGTACTTC
TRBV29-1,TRBJ2-1,-,13,few,CSVVRGTNNEQFF,TGCAGCGTTGTACGGGGGACGAACAATGAGCAGTTCTTC
TRBV27,TRBJ2-1,-,14,-,CASSRGDIYNEQFF,TGTGCCAGCAGCCGAGGGGATATTTACAATGAGCAGTTCTTC
TRBV6-5,TRBJ2-7,TRBD2,15,-,CASSYILAGGSEQYF,TGTGCCAGCAGTTATATTCTAGCGGGGGGCAGCGAGCAGTACTTC
TRBV29-1,TRBJ1-1,TRBD1,13,-,CSVVGQGGTEAFF,TGCAGCGTTGTTGGCCAGGGGGGCACTGAAGCTTTCTTT
TRBV2,TRBJ1-2,-,13,-,CATRAGELYGYTF,TGTGCCACCAGGGCAGGGGAGCTCTATGGCTACACCTTC
TRBV28,TRBJ2-7,TRBD1,15,-,CASSLPGQGSYEQYF,TGTGCCAGCAGTTTACCGGGACAGGGGTCCTACGAGCAGTACTTC
TRBV7-2,TRBJ2-7,-,12,-,CASSLAGGEQYF,TGTGCCAGCAGCTTAGCAGGGGGGGAGCAGTACTTC
TRBV29-1,TRBJ2-1,TRBD2,13,-,CSVPGLADNEQFF,TGCAGCGTGCCGGGACTAGCAGACAATGAGCAGTTCTTC
TRBV28,TRBJ1-2,TRBD1,16,few,CASSSLRTGRNYGYTF,TGTGCCAGCAGTTCACTGCGGACAGGCCGAAACTATGGCTACACCTTC
TRBV21-1,TRBJ2-5,-,14,-,CASSTTTGPETQYF,TGTGCCAGCAGCACGACGACAGGGCCCGAGACCCAGTACTTC
TRBV20-1,TRBJ2-3,-,11,-,CSAFGGDTQYF,TGCAGTGCTTTTGGAGGGGATACGCAGTATTTT
TRBV4-3,TRBJ2-3,TRBD2,18,-,CASSQDLGLAGVTDTQYF,TGCGCCAGCAGCCAAGATTTAGGACTAGCGGGGGTCACAGATACGCAGTATTTT
TRBV5-1,TRBJ2-3,-,15,once,CASSSAQTSTDTQYF,TGCGCCAGCAGCTCGGCACAGACTAGCACAGATACGCAGTATTTT
TRBV18,TRBJ2-1,-,15,-,CASSPGRIPLNEQFF,TGTGCCAGCTCACCTGGACGGATTCCCTTGAATGAGCAGTTCTTC